A selection of T cell receptor beta chains follows, all from one sample in a study of blood T cell repertoires in COVID-19. Using immunoSEQ multiplex PCR, the repertoire was profiled, and TCRdb retains in-frame clones only, with some absent. The table records fewer than 150,000 clones, 86% of them present only once. Sequencing was performed on peripheral blood. These receptors all come from a woman between 50 and 59 years old who had recovered from COVID-19. Each CDR3 is given with its conserved first and last residue. D genes are given only for firm matches. The size field is filled for only some rows; it gives once, few, many or a size class.

TRBD1	.	TRBV6-5	TRBJ2-5	13	CASSDRGEETQYF	TGTGCCAGCAGCGACAGGGGTGAAGAGACCCAGTACTTC
TRBD1	.	TRBV19	TRBJ1-5	13	CASRLDRAQPQHF	TGTGCCAGTAGGCTAGACAGGGCTCAGCCCCAGCATTTT
.	.	TRBV12-3/TRBV12-4	TRBJ2-2	13	CASNQQSPGELFF	TGTGCCAGCAACCAACAGTCCCCCGGGGAGCTGTTTTTT
.	.	TRBV12-3/TRBV12-4	TRBJ2-7	13	CASSLTVPYEQYF	TGTGCCAGCAGTCTTACAGTACCCTACGAGCAGTACTTC
.	.	TRBV18	TRBJ2-5	13	CASSLDSQETQYF	TGTGCCAGCTCACTGGACAGCCAAGAGACCCAGTACTTC
.	.	TRBV2	TRBJ1-1	14	CASSGKGLGTEAFF	TGTGCCAGCAGTGGGAAGGGACTTGGGACTGAAGCTTTCTTT
.	.	TRBV4-2	TRBJ1-4	16	CASSQFSSTKPEKLFF	TGTGCCAGCAGCCAATTTAGTTCGACAAAACCTGAAAAACTGTTTTTT
.	.	TRBV2	TRBJ1-1	13	CASSNQMNTEAFF	TGTGCCAGCAGCAATCAAATGAACACTGAAGCTTTCTTT
.	.	TRBV7-2	TRBJ1-1	15	CASSPLLVGGTEAFF	TGTGCCAGCAGCCCCCTCCTGGTGGGGGGGACTGAAGCTTTCTTT
TRBD1	.	TRBV7-9	TRBJ1-1	17	CASSLIGTGGWDTEAFF	TGTGCCAGCAGCTTAATCGGCACAGGGGGGTGGGACACTGAAGCTTTCTTT
.	.	TRBV29-1	TRBJ2-7	13	CSVIQDSSYEQYF	TGCAGCGTCATACAGGACAGCTCCTACGAGCAGTACTTC
.	.	TRBV7-7	TRBJ2-3	15	CASSLRGLGTDTQYF	TGTGCCAGCAGCTTGCGGGGGCTAGGCACAGATACGCAGTATTTT
TRBD2	.	TRBV3-1/TRBV3-2	TRBJ2-3	16	CASSYLAGGQEDTQYF	TGTGCCAGCAGCTACCTAGCGGGGGGGCAGGAAGATACGCAGTATTTT
.	.	TRBV10-3	TRBJ1-1	12	CAISAQNTEAFF	TGTGCCATCAGTGCCCAAAACACTGAAGCTTTCTTT
.	once	TRBV3-1/TRBV3-2	TRBJ2-7	14	CASSQDDRSYEQYF	TGTGCCAGCAGCCAAGATGACAGATCCTACGAGCAGTACTTC
.	.	TRBV7-8	TRBJ2-5	14	CASRQFQGTKTQYF	TGTGCCAGCAGGCAGTTCCAGGGTACGAAGACCCAGTACTTC
TRBD1	.	TRBV28	TRBJ1-5	15	CASSMTGGSNQPQHF	TGTGCCAGCAGTATGACAGGGGGGAGCAATCAGCCCCAGCATTTT
TRBD2	once	TRBV19	TRBJ2-3	16	CASSRNSGGAHDTQYF	TGTGCCAGTAGTAGAAATAGCGGGGGGGCCCATGATACGCAGTATTTT
.	.	TRBV10-3	TRBJ1-2	16	CAISESGIRHNYGYTF	TGTGCCATCAGTGAGTCGGGCATCAGGCATAACTATGGCTACACCTTC
TRBD1	.	TRBV4-1	TRBJ1-2	14	CASSQATGGYGYTF	TGCGCCAGCAGCCAAGCGACAGGGGGCTATGGCTACACCTTC
.	.	TRBV30	TRBJ2-1	13	CAWSLAIYNEQFF	TGTGCCTGGAGTCTAGCGATTTACAATGAGCAGTTCTTC
.	.	TRBV11-3	TRBJ1-1	13	CASSRTGSTEAFF	TGTGCCAGCAGCCGCACAGGGAGCACTGAAGCTTTCTTT
.	.	TRBV12-3/TRBV12-4	TRBJ2-1	13	CASRYNRNNEQFF	TGTGCCAGCAGGTACAACAGGAACAATGAGCAGTTCTTC
TRBD1	few	TRBV24-1	TRBJ1-6	15	CATSDGTVYNSPLHF	TGTGCCACCAGTGATGGGACAGTCTATAATTCACCCCTCCACTTT
.	.	TRBV5-1	TRBJ2-7	12	CASSLDGSEQYF	TGCGCCAGCAGCTTGGACGGGAGCGAGCAGTACTTC
.	.	TRBV19	TRBJ2-1	14	CASSIAWPGDEQFF	TGTGCCAGTAGTATAGCGTGGCCAGGGGATGAGCAGTTCTTC
.	once	TRBV2	TRBJ2-2	14	CASSRTANTGELFF	TGTGCCAGCAGTCGGACAGCCAACACCGGGGAGCTGTTTTTT
.	.	TRBV18	TRBJ1-3	15	CASSPAVFSGNTIYF	TGTGCCAGCTCACCAGCGGTCTTCTCTGGAAACACCATATATTTT
.	.	TRBV20-1	TRBJ2-1	17	CSASVRRRPKEGNEQFF	TGCAGTGCTAGTGTTAGGCGGAGGCCAAAGGAGGGAAATGAGCAGTTCTTC
.	.	TRBV2	TRBJ1-3	13	CASRKGRGNTIYF	TGTGCCAGCAGGAAAGGCAGGGGAAACACCATATATTTT
.	.	TRBV12-5	TRBJ1-2	14	CASGLVPAGEGYTF	TGTGCTAGTGGTTTGGTACCGGCAGGGGAGGGCTACACCTTC
TRBD2	.	TRBV19	TRBJ2-7	15	CASSWTSETSYEQYF	TGTGCCAGTAGTTGGACTAGCGAGACGTCCTACGAGCAGTACTTC